This TCR beta chain was sequenced in a study of response to subunit inactivated influenza vaccine (dated by TCRdb to 2016 to 2019). Concerning the study at large: Deep quantitative profiling of the T cell receptor repertoire was used in the study to follow responses to a trivalent subunit inactivated influenza vaccine.

Library construction relied on RT-PCR. Sequenced using an Illumina HiSeq 2500. TCRdb itself trimmed the public reads at Q25 with fastp, ran MiXCR and retained productive beta chains. Each CDR3 protein appears once, grouped with its most common genes and DNA. The sample table holds about 650,000 distinct CDR3 sequences, of which about 15% were seen once. Around 10% of the sample comes from the top ten. This clonotype was seen only a few times. What this receptor recognizes is not known. Base qualities are not provided; no much larger clone lies one nucleotide away. V and J are truncated by 0 bases and 8 bases respectively, leaving an intervening sequence of 10 bases. The CDR3 contains 13 residues, cysteine and phenylalanine counted. Kept here is only the CDR3 DNA, which spans 39 bases and is read in frame from base 1. The germline V gene (reference sequence) sets CDR1 to GTSNPN and CDR2 to SVGIG. Study-wide findings and limitations: It was suggested by the authors that each seasonal influenza vaccination may recruit only a limited number of new T cells.

The sequence came from a man over 45 who received an inactivated influenza vaccine. Donor details come from another sample of the same person, matched by shared clones. The chain is assembled from TRBV30 and TRBJ2-2; the D call could be TRBD1 or TRBD2, with each sharing 6 bases. The sample consisted of PBMCs from blood, taken less than 13 days after vaccination. The nucleotides are TGTGCCTGGAGTGTTTCGGGGGCTGGGGAGCTGTTTTTT. The resulting protein is CAWSVSGAGELFF.